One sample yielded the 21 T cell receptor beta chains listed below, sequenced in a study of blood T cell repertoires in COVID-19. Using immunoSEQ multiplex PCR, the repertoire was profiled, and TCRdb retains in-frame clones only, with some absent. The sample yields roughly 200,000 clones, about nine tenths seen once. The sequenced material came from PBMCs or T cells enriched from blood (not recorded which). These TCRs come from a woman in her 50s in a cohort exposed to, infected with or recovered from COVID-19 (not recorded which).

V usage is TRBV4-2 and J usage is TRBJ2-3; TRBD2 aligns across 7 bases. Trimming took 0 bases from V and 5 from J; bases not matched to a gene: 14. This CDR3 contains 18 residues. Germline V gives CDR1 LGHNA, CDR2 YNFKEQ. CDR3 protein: CASSQDILGGVGRDTQYF. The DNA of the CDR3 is TGTGCCAGCAGCCAAGATATCTTGGGAGGGGTTGGTAGAGATACGCAGTATTTT.

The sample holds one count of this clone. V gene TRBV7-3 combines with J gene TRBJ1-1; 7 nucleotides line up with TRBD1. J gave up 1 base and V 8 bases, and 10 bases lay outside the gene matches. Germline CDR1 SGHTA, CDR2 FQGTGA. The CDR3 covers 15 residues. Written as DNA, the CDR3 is TGTGCCAGCCCGTCCCCGGGACAGACGAACACTGAAGCTTTCTTT. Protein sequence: CASPSPGQTNTEAFF.

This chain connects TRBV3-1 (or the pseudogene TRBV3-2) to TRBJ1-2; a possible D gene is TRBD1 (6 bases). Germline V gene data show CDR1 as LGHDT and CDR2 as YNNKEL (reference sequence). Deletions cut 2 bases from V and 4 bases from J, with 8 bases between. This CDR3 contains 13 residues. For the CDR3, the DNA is TGTGCCAGCAGCCAAACAGGGACCTATGGCTACACCTTC. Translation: CASSQTGTYGYTF.

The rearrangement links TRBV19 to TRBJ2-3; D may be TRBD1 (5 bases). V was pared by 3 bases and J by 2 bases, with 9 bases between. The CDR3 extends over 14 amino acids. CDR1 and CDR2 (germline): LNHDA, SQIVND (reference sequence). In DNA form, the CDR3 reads TGTGCCAGTAGTATTACAGGTGCCACAGATACGCAGTATTTT. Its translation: CASSITGATDTQYF.

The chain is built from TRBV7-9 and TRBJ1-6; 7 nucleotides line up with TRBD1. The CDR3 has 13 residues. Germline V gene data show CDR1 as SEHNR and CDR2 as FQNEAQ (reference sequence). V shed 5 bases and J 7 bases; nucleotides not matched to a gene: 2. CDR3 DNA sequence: TGTGCCAGCAGCGACAGGGAGAATTCACCCCTCCACTTT. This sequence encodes CASSDRENSPLHF.

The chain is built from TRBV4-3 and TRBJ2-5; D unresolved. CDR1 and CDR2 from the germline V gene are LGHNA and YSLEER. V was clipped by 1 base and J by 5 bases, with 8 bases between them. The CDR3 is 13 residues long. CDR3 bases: TGCGCCAGCAGCCAAGGCCGCCGGGAGACCCAGTACTTC. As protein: CASSQGRRETQYF.

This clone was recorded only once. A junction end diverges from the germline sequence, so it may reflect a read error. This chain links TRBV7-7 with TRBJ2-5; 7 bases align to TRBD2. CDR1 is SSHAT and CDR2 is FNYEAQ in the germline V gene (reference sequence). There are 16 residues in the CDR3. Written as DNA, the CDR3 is TGTGCTAGCAGCCCGACATCGACTAGCCGCCAAGAGACCCAGTACTTC. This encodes CASSPTSTSRQETQYF.

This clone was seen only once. CDR3 region: CASSNPWTSSVQETQYF. CDR3 in DNA: TGTGCCAGCAGCAATCCCTGGACTAGCTCTGTTCAAGAGACCCAGTACTTC. This rearrangement joins TRBV21-1 to TRBJ2-5; no check of the table's D call, TRBD2, against the DNA was made. TRBV21-1 is a recognized pseudogene. The CDR3 is 17 residues long.

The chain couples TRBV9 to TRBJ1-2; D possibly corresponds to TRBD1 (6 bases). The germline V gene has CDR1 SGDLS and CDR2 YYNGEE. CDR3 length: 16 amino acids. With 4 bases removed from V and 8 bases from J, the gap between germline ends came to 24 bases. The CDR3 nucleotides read TGTGCCAGCAGCACTCAACCCTCTCGGGGGGCCGGGGGCTACACCTTC. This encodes CASSTQPSRGAGGYTF.

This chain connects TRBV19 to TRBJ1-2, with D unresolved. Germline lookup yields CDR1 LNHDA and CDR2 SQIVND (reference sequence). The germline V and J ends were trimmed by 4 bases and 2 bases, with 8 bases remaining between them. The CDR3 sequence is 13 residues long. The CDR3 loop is CASSRRQNYGYTF. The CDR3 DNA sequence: TGTGCCAGTAGTAGGAGGCAAAACTATGGCTACACCTTC.

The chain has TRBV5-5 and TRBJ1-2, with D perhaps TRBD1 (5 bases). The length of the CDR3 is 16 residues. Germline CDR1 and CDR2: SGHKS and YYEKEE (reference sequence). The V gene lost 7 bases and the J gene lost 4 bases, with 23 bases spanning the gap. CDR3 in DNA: TGTGCCAGCGGGGGGGAAAGGACCGACCGCTTCTATGGCTACACCTTC. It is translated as CASGGERTDRFYGYTF.

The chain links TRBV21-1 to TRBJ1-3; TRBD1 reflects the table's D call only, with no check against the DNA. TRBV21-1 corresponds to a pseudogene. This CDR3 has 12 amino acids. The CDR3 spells CASLTGGNTIYF. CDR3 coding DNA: TGTGCCAGCCTAACAGGGGGAAACACCATATATTTT.

In nucleotides, the CDR3 is TGTGCCAGCAGTACCAACCCAGGGGGCAGGGGGGACACTGAAGCTTTCTTT. It yields the protein CASSTNPGGRGDTEAFF. The chain couples TRBV28 to TRBJ1-1, with 8 bases lining up with TRBD1. This CDR3 comprises 17 residues. Germline-derived CDR1 and CDR2 are MDHEN and SYDVKM. After removal of 5 bases from V and 3 bases from J, the junction contained 14 bases not matched to a gene. The complete variable domain, with remaining parts taken from reference TRBV28 and TRBJ1-1, reads DVKVTQSSRYLVKRTGEKVFLECVQDMDHENMFWYRQDPGLGLRLIYFSYDVKMKEKGDIPEGYSVSREKKERFSLILESASTNQTSMYLCASSTNPGGRGDTEAFFGQGTRLTVV.

The CDR3 nucleotides are TGTGCCAGCAGCTCGAACAGGGTAGCTAATGAAAAACTGTTTTTT. As protein: CASSSNRVANEKLFF. The rearrangement joins TRBV5-6 to TRBJ1-4, with a possible D match to TRBD1 (6 bases). The CDR3 runs to 15 residues. Between the trimmed V and J ends, which lost 3 bases and 3 bases, there was a span of 12 bases. Germline V CDR1 and CDR2: SGHDT, YYEEEE.

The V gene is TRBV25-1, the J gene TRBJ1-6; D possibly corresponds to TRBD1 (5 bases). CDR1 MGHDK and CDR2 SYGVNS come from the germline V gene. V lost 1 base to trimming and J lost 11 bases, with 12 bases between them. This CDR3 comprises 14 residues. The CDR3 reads CASSEWGGVAPLHF. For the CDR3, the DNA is TGTGCCAGCAGTGAATGGGGGGGTGTGGCACCCCTCCACTTT.

The CDR3 loop is CASSKYSRETQYF. The CDR3 DNA reads TGTGCCAGCAGTAAATACTCCCGCGAGACCCAGTACTTC. This rearrangement joins TRBV12-3 or TRBV12-4 to TRBJ2-5; D not certain. Trimming left V 5 bases short and J 5 bases short, with 12 bases between. The CDR3 is 13 amino acids.

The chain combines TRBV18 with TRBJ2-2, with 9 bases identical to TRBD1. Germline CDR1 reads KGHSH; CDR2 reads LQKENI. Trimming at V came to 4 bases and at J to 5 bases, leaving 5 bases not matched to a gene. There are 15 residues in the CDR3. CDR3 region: CASSLRDRVTGELFF. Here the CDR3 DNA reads TGTGCCAGCTCACTCCGGGACAGGGTAACCGGGGAGCTGTTTTTT.

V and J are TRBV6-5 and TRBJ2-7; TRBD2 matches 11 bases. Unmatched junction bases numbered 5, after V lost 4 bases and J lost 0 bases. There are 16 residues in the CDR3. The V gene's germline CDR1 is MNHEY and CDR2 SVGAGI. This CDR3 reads CASSWATSGGSYEQYF. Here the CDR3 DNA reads TGTGCCAGCAGTTGGGCCACTAGCGGGGGCTCCTACGAGCAGTACTTC.

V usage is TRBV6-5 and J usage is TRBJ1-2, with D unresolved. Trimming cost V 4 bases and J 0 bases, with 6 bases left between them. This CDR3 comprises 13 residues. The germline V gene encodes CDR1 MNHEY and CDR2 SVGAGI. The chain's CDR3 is CASSSLPNYGYTF. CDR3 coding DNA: TGTGCCAGCAGTTCCCTCCCTAACTATGGCTACACCTTC.

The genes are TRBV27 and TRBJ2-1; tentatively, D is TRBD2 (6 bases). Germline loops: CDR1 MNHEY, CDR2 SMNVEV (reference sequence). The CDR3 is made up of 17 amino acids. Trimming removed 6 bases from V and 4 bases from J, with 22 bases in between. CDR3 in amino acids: CASSHPSHPAGYNEQFF. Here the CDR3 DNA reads TGTGCCAGCAGCCACCCTTCCCACCCGGCGGGGTACAATGAGCAGTTCTTC.

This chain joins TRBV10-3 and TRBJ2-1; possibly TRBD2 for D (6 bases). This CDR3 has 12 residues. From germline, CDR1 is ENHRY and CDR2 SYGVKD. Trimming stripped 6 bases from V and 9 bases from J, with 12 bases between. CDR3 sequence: CAISGGSGEQFF. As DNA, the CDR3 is TGTGCCATCAGCGGGGGATCGGGTGAGCAGTTCTTC.